One and the same sample provided the 26 T cell receptor beta chains below, sequenced in a study of blood T cells in healthy people across ages. Through a sample-barcoded 5' primer and a J-beta primer mix, a second PCR was run for about 6 to 11 cycles. TCRdb reanalysed the 5' RACE reads using MiXCR and keeps one entry per CDR3 protein. The sample has fewer than 2,000,000 distinct CDR3 sequences, 34% seen once. Sequencing was performed on blood. The receptors originated from a woman aged 25 to 39 in good health.

The chain carries TRBV9 and TRBJ2-7; 10 bases agree with TRBD2. The junction had 7 bases not matched to a gene; V was cut back by 4 bases and J by 0 bases. This CDR3 region has 16 residues. CDR1 and CDR2 from the germline V gene are SGDLS and YYNGEE. In nucleotides, the CDR3 is TGTGCCAGCAGCCCCGGACTAGCGGAGGACTCCTACGAGCAGTACTTC. This gives the protein CASSPGLAEDSYEQYF.

The table lists this clonotype with many counts. This sequence joins TRBV4-1 and TRBJ2-5, with a possible D match to TRBD2 (5 bases). This CDR3 contains 14 residues. The germline V gene encodes CDR1 MGHRA and CDR2 YSYEKL. Trimming removed 4 bases at V and 5 bases at J, with 14 bases between. Here the CDR3 reads CASSLLAWRETQYF. The CDR3 DNA reads TGCGCCAGCAGCCTTCTAGCATGGCGTGAGACCCAGTACTTC.

The J gene is TRBJ2-7, the V gene TRBV20-1, with D perhaps matching TRBD2 (5 bases). The ends were cut back, 0 bases at V and 2 bases at J, with 11 bases in the middle. The CDR3 loop spans 14 amino acids. The germline V gene has CDR1 DFQATT and CDR2 SNEGSKA (reference sequence). The CDR3 sequence is CSARDPGIAYEQYF. DNA of the CDR3: TGCAGTGCTAGAGATCCGGGGATAGCCTACGAGCAGTACTTC.

This clonotype was detected a few times. The chain carries TRBV7-3 and TRBJ2-7, with 9 bases lining up with TRBD1. Germline V gives CDR1 SGHTA, CDR2 FQGTGA. The CDR3 totals 13 residues. The V and J ends lost 5 bases and 7 bases, in that order; junction bases with no gene match: 6. CDR3 nucleotides: TGTGCCAGCAGCCCGGACAGGGGAGGGGAGCAGTACTTC. Residues: CASSPDRGGEQYF. The full variable domain, rest sourced from reference TRBV7-3 and TRBJ2-7, is GAGVSQTPSNKVTEKGKYVELRCDPISGHTALYWYRQSLGQGPEFLIYFQGTGAADDSGLPNDRFFAVRPEGSVSTLKIQRTERGDSAVYLCASSPDRGGEQYFGPGTRLTVT.

Ten or more counts support this clonotype. V usage is TRBV29-1 and J usage is TRBJ1-5; D unclear. V was trimmed by 5 bases and J by 3 bases, leaving 11 bases between them. The CDR3 spans 13 residues. Germline V gives CDR1 SQVTM, CDR2 ANQGSEA. CDR3 in amino acids: CSVRLEHNQPQHF. CDR3 DNA sequence: TGCAGCGTTCGTTTGGAGCACAATCAGCCCCAGCATTTT.

This clonotype occurred a few times. V is TRBV9 and J is TRBJ2-2, with unresolved D. Trimming stripped 0 bases from V and 7 bases from J, with 13 bases between. This CDR3 spans 15 amino acids. CDR1 is SGDLS, CDR2 YYNGEE, per germline. The CDR3 DNA reads TGTGCCAGCAGCGTAGTTGAGGTGGCCTACGGGGAGCTGTTTTTT. This gives the protein CASSVVEVAYGELFF.

The V call is TRBV20-1, the J call TRBJ2-3; a weak D match, TRBD1 (5 bases). The V gene lost 3 bases and the J gene lost 3 bases, with 16 bases spanning the gap. Germline values: CDR1 DFQATT, CDR2 SNEGSKA (reference sequence). There are 15 residues in the CDR3. CDR3 protein: CSASPVRVSTDTQYF. DNA of the CDR3: TGCAGTGCTAGCCCCGTCAGGGTGTCGACAGATACGCAGTATTTT.

The CDR3 region is CASSEYLNTEAFF. The CDR3 DNA follows: TGTGCCAGCAGTGAATATCTGAACACTGAAGCTTTCTTT. The V call is TRBV6-1, the J call TRBJ1-1; D not certain. V lost 2 bases and J lost 0, with 4 bases in between. This CDR3 is 13 amino acids long. CDR1 is MNHNS and CDR2 is SASEGT in the germline V gene.

This clonotype was observed a few times. The rearrangement uses TRBV9 and TRBJ2-3; TRBD2 matches 9 bases. CDR3 size: 16 residues. Germline V gives CDR1 SGDLS, CDR2 YYNGEE. V dropped 5 bases and J dropped 0; count of bases not matched to a gene: 7. CDR3 amino acids: CASSAWAGGSTDTQYF. CDR3 nucleotides: TGTGCCAGCAGTGCGTGGGCGGGGGGGAGCACAGATACGCAGTATTTT. The full variable domain, in which reference TRBV9 and TRBJ2-3 provide the parts outside the CDR3, is DSGVTQTPKHLITATGQRVTLRCSPRSGDLSVYWYQQSLDQGLQFLIQYYNGEERAKGNILERFSAQQFPDLHSELNLSSLELGDSALYFCASSAWAGGSTDTQYFGPGTRLTVL.

V and J are TRBV20-1 and TRBJ2-7; TRBD2 might be the D (5 bases). Germline-derived CDR1 and CDR2 are DFQATT and SNEGSKA (reference sequence). CDR3 size: 14 residues. V was trimmed by 5 bases and J by 4 bases, leaving 18 bases between them. The CDR3 region is CSAASGGSSYEQYF. CDR3 DNA: TGCAGTGCTGCTTCAGGAGGCTCTTCTTACGAGCAGTACTTC.

This clonotype was recorded many times. CDR3 nucleotides: TGTGCCAGCAGTTTTTCGACTAGCGGGGAGCAGTTCTTC. Its protein is CASSFSTSGEQFF. This chain connects TRBV12-3 or TRBV12-4 to TRBJ2-1, with 10 bases lining up with TRBD2. With V trimmed by 3 bases and J by 10 bases, 3 bases remained unmatched. The CDR3 totals 13 residues.

In its sample, this clonotype was seen many times. The gene calls are TRBV20-1 and TRBJ2-3; no clear D gene. Germline CDR1 is DFQATT and CDR2 is SNEGSKA (reference sequence). The CDR3 is made up of 8 amino acids. CDR3 sequence: CTTNTQYF. The CDR3 DNA is TGCACCACCAATACGCAGTATTTT.

This clonotype has only one observation. This chain connects TRBV27 to TRBJ2-3, with D maybe TRBD1 (5 bases). Germline V gene sequence: CDR1 MNHEY, CDR2 SMNVEV (reference sequence). The germline V and J ends were trimmed by 2 bases and 4 bases, with 13 bases remaining between them. CDR3 length: 15 residues. In nucleotides, the CDR3 is TGTGCCAGCAGTTTAGCGCAGGGCTTCGCAGATACGCAGTATTTT. Translating gives CASSLAQGFADTQYF.

The sample holds a few counts of this clonotype. The rearrangement links TRBV5-1 to TRBJ2-7; the match to TRBD2 covers 9 bases. Germline loops: CDR1 SGHRS, CDR2 YFSETQ. With V trimmed by 5 bases and J by 3 bases, 6 bases remained unmatched. The CDR3 totals 14 residues. The chain's CDR3 is CASSSSGNYYEQYF. The DNA for the CDR3 is TGCGCCAGCAGTTCTAGCGGGAATTACTACGAGCAGTACTTC.

This clonotype was recorded once. CDR3 residues: CATGTAANYGYTF. The DNA of the CDR3 is TGTGCCACCGGGACAGCCGCTAACTATGGCTACACCTTC. The rearrangement links TRBV28 to TRBJ1-2; the match to TRBD1 covers 7 bases. Trimming removed 10 bases from V and 0 bases from J; junction bases left unmatched: 5. The CDR3 runs to 13 residues. The germline CDR1 and CDR2 sequences are MDHEN and SYDVKM.

The chain couples TRBV7-8 to TRBJ2-7; TRBD1 matches at 7 bases. Germline loops: CDR1 SGHVS, CDR2 FQNEAQ. V shed 5 bases and J 5 bases; nucleotides not matched to a gene: 6. The CDR3 extends over 13 amino acids. DNA of the CDR3: TGTGCCAGCAGCGGGGGACAGAGGAACGAGCAGTACTTC. Protein sequence: CASSGGQRNEQYF.

The V gene is TRBV4-1, the J gene TRBJ2-7; 16 nucleotides line up with TRBD2. CDR1 is MGHRA and CDR2 is YSYEKL in the germline V gene. V shed 4 bases and J 3 bases; nucleotides not matched to a gene: 12. The CDR3 totals 19 residues. DNA for the CDR3: TGCGCCAGCAGCCCGATTGGGACTAGCGGGAGGGCCCGGTTCTACGAGCAGTACTTC. This translates into CASSPIGTSGRARFYEQYF.

The gene calls are TRBV25-1 and TRBJ1-2, with TRBD1 identical over 9 bases. Germline V gene lookup returns CDR1 MGHDK and CDR2 SYGVNS. After removal of 6 bases from V and 7 bases from J, the junction contained 9 bases not matched to a gene. The CDR3 sequence is 14 residues long. The CDR3 sequence: CASSTGQGGRGYTF. As DNA, the CDR3 is TGTGCCAGCAGCACGGGACAGGGAGGTCGTGGCTACACCTTC.

The J gene is TRBJ2-7, the V gene TRBV4-1, with 8 nucleotides matching TRBD1. V dropped 1 base and J dropped 7; count of bases not matched to a gene: 9. CDR1 and CDR2 (germline): MGHRA, YSYEKL. This CDR3 has 15 residues. The CDR3, as DNA: TGCGCCAGCAGCCAAGTTGGCCGGACAGGGAGGGAGCAGTACTTC. This sequence encodes CASSQVGRTGREQYF.

This clonotype has a handful of counts. This sequence joins TRBV6-6 and TRBJ1-4; D is ambiguous. This CDR3 spans 16 amino acids. CDR1 MNHNY and CDR2 SVGAGI come from the germline V gene (reference sequence). V was trimmed by 0 bases and J by 3 bases, leaving 11 bases between them. CDR3 residues: CASSYSPGAANEKLFF. CDR3 DNA sequence: TGTGCCAGCAGTTACTCCCCGGGAGCTGCTAATGAAAAACTGTTTTTT.

In this sample, this clonotype turned up many times. This sequence joins TRBV29-1 and TRBJ2-7; 10 bases fit TRBD2. The CDR3 has 15 residues. Looked up from germline, CDR1 is SQVTM and CDR2 is ANQGSEA. The V gene end was trimmed by 1 base and the J gene end by 6 bases; junction bases not matched to a gene: 9. The CDR3 loop is CSVEAQREGLGEQYF. CDR3 nucleotides: TGCAGCGTTGAAGCCCAGCGGGAGGGCCTTGGCGAGCAGTACTTC.

A few counts support this clonotype. The chain uses TRBV20-1 and TRBJ2-5; 10 nucleotides line up with TRBD2. The CDR3 is 15 amino acids. Germline CDR1 reads DFQATT; CDR2 reads SNEGSKA (reference sequence). J gave up 1 base and V 5 bases, and 7 bases lay outside the gene matches. CDR3 DNA sequence: TGCAGTGCTCAGCAACTAGCGGGGATCCAAGAGACCCAGTACTTC. As protein: CSAQQLAGIQETQYF.

This rearrangement joins TRBV7-9 to TRBJ1-1, with D possibly matching TRBD1 (5 bases). Germline V gene lookup returns CDR1 SEHNR and CDR2 FQNEAQ (reference sequence). V lost 8 bases and J lost 3, with 13 bases in between. The CDR3 is 13 residues long. The CDR3 coding sequence is TGTGCCAGCTCGACTGGGGGATACACTGAAGCTTTCTTT. Protein: CASSTGGYTEAFF.

There are a few counts of this clonotype. The chain is built from TRBV2 and TRBJ1-4, with D possibly being TRBD1 (6 bases). Trimming pared 6 bases from V and 4 bases from J, leaving 12 bases between. In germline, CDR1 is SNHLY, CDR2 FYNNEI. The CDR3 contains 14 residues. The DNA for the CDR3 is TGTGCCAGCAGCGCCGGACAGCTTAATGAAAAACTGTTTTTT. This sequence encodes CASSAGQLNEKLFF.

Many counts were recorded for this clonotype. The J gene is TRBJ1-1, the V gene TRBV12-3 or TRBV12-4, with D perhaps TRBD1 (5 bases). The CDR3 covers 13 residues. Trimming pared 5 bases from V and 0 bases from J, leaving 7 bases between. CDR3 bases: TGTGCCAGCAGTAAGACAGTGAACACTGAAGCTTTCTTT. Amino acids: CASSKTVNTEAFF.

The CDR3 nucleotides read TGTGCCTCGGGACCTAAGAACACTGAAGCTTTCTTT. This translates into CASGPKNTEAFF. This rearrangement joins TRBV10-3 to TRBJ1-1; D is possibly TRBD1 (5 bases). The V and J ends lost 11 bases and 1 base respectively, with 11 bases between them. The V gene's germline CDR1 is ENHRY and CDR2 SYGVKD. The CDR3 length is 12 residues.